Listed here are 26 T cell receptor beta chains from one sample, sequenced in a study of cytomegalovirus exposure and HLA in healthy donors. Amplification used 60 Vbeta primers and 13 Jbeta primers. TCRdb's table, derived via immunoSEQ multiplex PCR, lists solely in-frame clones and lacks some. The record lists tens of thousands of clones, of which the ten most abundant hold less than 4%. Sequencing was carried out using PBMCs. These receptors were taken from a woman aged 18-29 years in good health and CMV-seronegative.

The chain links TRBV28 to TRBJ1-5, with a possible D match to TRBD1 (6 bases). CDR3 length equals 13 residues. Germline loops: CDR1 MDHEN, CDR2 SYDVKM. Trimming pared 2 bases from V and 4 bases from J, leaving 6 bases between. CDR3 sequence (DNA): TGTGCCAGCAGTTTACAGGGGAATCAGCCCCAGCATTTT. Amino acids: CASSLQGNQPQHF. Full variable domain (rest looked up from reference TRBV28 and TRBJ1-5): DVKVTQSSRYLVKRTGEKVFLECVQDMDHENMFWYRQDPGLGLRLIYFSYDVKMKEKGDIPEGYSVSREKKERFSLILESASTNQTSMYLCASSLQGNQPQHFGDGTRLSIL.

J is TRBJ1-1 and V is TRBV11-3; maybe TRBD1 (6 bases). V was clipped by 6 bases and J by 1 base, with 18 bases between them. Per germline, CDR1 SGHNT and CDR2 YENEEA. The CDR3 loop spans 16 amino acids. The CDR3 sequence: CASRSQGLGANTEAFF. The CDR3 DNA sequence: TGTGCCAGCAGGTCACAGGGATTAGGAGCGAACACTGAAGCTTTCTTT.

This chain uses TRBV28 with TRBJ1-1; D uncertain. CDR3 length: 12 amino acids. Germline values: CDR1 MDHEN, CDR2 SYDVKM. V was clipped by 11 bases and J by 2 bases, with 12 bases between them. DNA for the CDR3: TGTGCCTCCGATACCGGTAACACTGAAGCTTTCTTT. Protein: CASDTGNTEAFF.

This chain uses TRBV5-1 with TRBJ1-1, with TRBD1 identical over 7 bases. Germline CDR1 reads SGHRS; CDR2 reads YFSETQ. The V segment lost 2 bases and the J segment 0 bases; nucleotides outside the gene matches: 4. CDR3 size: 15 residues. CDR3 in amino acids: CASSLEGALNTEAFF. CDR3 bases: TGCGCCAGCAGCTTAGAGGGGGCGCTGAACACTGAAGCTTTCTTT.

The V gene is TRBV7-3, the J gene TRBJ2-5; D is possibly TRBD1 (5 bases). The CDR3 has 14 residues. V was cut by 5 bases and J by 2 bases, with 12 bases left in between. Germline assignment: CDR1 SGHTA and CDR2 FQGTGA. The CDR3 coding sequence is TGTGCCAGCAGCGAAACAGGTTCACAAGAGACCCAGTACTTC. Translation gives CASSETGSQETQYF.

The chain couples TRBV27 to TRBJ2-3; D possibly corresponds to TRBD2 (6 bases). Trimming removed 2 bases at V and 5 bases at J, with 11 bases between. The CDR3 totals 14 residues. Germline-derived CDR1 and CDR2 are MNHEY and SMNVEV (reference sequence). The CDR3 sequence: CASSLGGLGDTQYF. DNA for the CDR3: TGTGCCAGCAGTTTAGGAGGGCTCGGAGATACGCAGTATTTT.

Here the CDR3 DNA reads TGTGCCAGCCAGTTGGACTCCAAGAGATATAGCAATCAGCCCCAGCATTTT. It translates to CASQLDSKRYSNQPQHF. The chain joins TRBV27 to TRBJ1-5; unclear D gene. The V gene's germline CDR1 is MNHEY and CDR2 SMNVEV (reference sequence). The CDR3 has 17 amino acids. V lost 8 bases and J 0 bases, leaving 20 bases between the germline ends.

This chain uses TRBV30 with TRBJ1-4; 8 nucleotides match TRBD1. V lost 6 bases to trimming and J lost 6 bases; unmatched junction nucleotides: 6. The CDR3 consists of 13 residues. CDR1 is GTSNPN, CDR2 SVGIG, per germline (reference sequence). In DNA form, the CDR3 reads TGTGCCTGTCAACAGGGGGGGGATGAAAAACTGTTTTTT. This codes for CACQQGGDEKLFF.

The genes are TRBV19 and TRBJ2-1; D possibly corresponds to TRBD1 (5 bases). Trimming took off 5 bases at V and 1 base at J, with 15 bases between the two ends. The germline V gene has CDR1 LNHDA and CDR2 SQIVND (reference sequence). The CDR3 has 16 residues. The CDR3, as DNA: TGTGCCAGTAGTCCGCAGGGATGGGAATCCTACAATGAGCAGTTCTTC. This encodes CASSPQGWESYNEQFF.

V usage is TRBV19 and J usage is TRBJ2-7, with D possibly being TRBD2 (5 bases). Germline values: CDR1 LNHDA, CDR2 SQIVND (reference sequence). The CDR3 runs to 13 residues. V was cut by 2 bases and J by 3 bases, with 8 bases left in between. The CDR3 region is CASSISGDYEQYF. CDR3 DNA sequence: TGTGCCAGTAGTATATCCGGGGACTACGAGCAGTACTTC. Full variable domain (outside the CDR3, taken from reference TRBV19 and TRBJ2-7): DGGITQSPKYLFRKEGQNVTLSCEQNLNHDAMYWYRQDPGQGLRLIYYSQIVNDFQKGDIAEGYSVSREKKESFPLTVTSAQKNPTAFYLCASSISGDYEQYFGPGTRLTVT.

Concerning this clone: A junction boundary mismatches the germline segment, possibly from a read error. The rearrangement uses TRBV6-1 and TRBJ1-1, with D maybe TRBD1 (5 bases). Germline values: CDR1 MNHNS, CDR2 SASEGT. The CDR3 contains 15 residues. The CDR3 loop is CASIRLGGGSTEDFF. DNA for the CDR3: TGTGCCAGCATACGACTCGGGGGGGGGAGCACTGAAGATTTCTTT.

V and J are TRBV6-4 and TRBJ1-1; D uncertain. Trimming removed 6 bases from V and 1 base from J, with 9 bases in between. Germline CDR1 is MRHNA and CDR2 is SNTAGT. This CDR3 has 13 residues. CDR3 amino acids: CASSLRQNTEAFF. The CDR3 bases are TGTGCCAGCAGCCTACGTCAGAACACTGAAGCTTTCTTT.

The chain links TRBV7-9 to TRBJ1-3; D perhaps matches TRBD1 (5 bases). The V end lost 1 base, the J end lost 4 bases, and 14 bases lay between the germline ends. The CDR3 runs 16 residues. Germline CDR1 and CDR2: SEHNR and FQNEAQ (reference sequence). CDR3 in DNA: TGTGCCAGCAGCTTAGTGGCAGGGCTCTCCGGAAACACCATATATTTT. It translates to CASSLVAGLSGNTIYF.

The chain couples TRBV9 to TRBJ2-2; D may be TRBD2 (5 bases). V lost 1 base to trimming and J lost 6 bases, with 16 bases between them. The V gene's germline CDR1 is SGDLS and CDR2 YYNGEE. The CDR3 sequence is 16 residues long. CDR3 nucleotide sequence: TGTGCCAGCAGCGTATTTTACCTCACGGGGTCCGGGGAGCTGTTTTTT. It is translated as CASSVFYLTGSGELFF.

The chain combines TRBV5-8 with TRBJ1-2; D is ambiguous. The CDR3 consists of 14 residues. Trimming removed 6 bases at V and 4 bases at J, with 16 bases between. Germline V CDR1 and CDR2: SGHTS, YDEGEE. For the CDR3, the DNA is TGTGCCAGCACCCACACAGAATCCTTCTATGGCTACACCTTC. Its protein product is CASTHTESFYGYTF.

This chain uses TRBV6-6 with TRBJ1-2, with a tentative D call TRBD1 (6 bases). CDR1 is MNHNY, CDR2 SVGAGI, per germline (reference sequence). Trimming shortened V by 10 bases and J by 6 bases, and 6 bases separated the two germline ends. The CDR3 contains 9 residues. The CDR3 DNA is TGTGCCACAGGGGATGGCTACACCTTC. Translated, it gives CATGDGYTF.

This chain uses TRBV18 with TRBJ1-1; 7 nucleotides line up with TRBD1. Germline V CDR1 and CDR2: KGHSH, LQKENI. J lost 5 bases, V lost 5 bases, and 11 bases had no gene match. CDR3 size: 15 residues. The CDR3 DNA follows: TGTGCCAGCTCAAAATCAGGGGGAGGAGGGACTGAAGCTTTCTTT. As protein: CASSKSGGGGTEAFF. The complete variable domain, with remaining parts taken from reference TRBV18 and TRBJ1-1, reads NAGVMQNPRHLVRRRGQEARLRCSPMKGHSHVYWYRQLPEEGLKFMVYLQKENIIDESGMPKERFSAEFPKEGPSILRIQQVVRGDSAAYFCASSKSGGGGTEAFFGQGTRLTVV.

The genes are TRBV6-5 and TRBJ1-2; D gene uncertain. V was trimmed by 0 bases and J by 6 bases, leaving 8 bases between them. CDR3 length: 13 amino acids. Germline V gives CDR1 MNHEY, CDR2 SVGAGI. This CDR3 reads CASSYSMQNGYTF. CDR3 bases: TGTGCCAGCAGTTACTCGATGCAGAATGGCTACACCTTC.

V is TRBV18 and J is TRBJ1-1; possible D gene TRBD1, 6 bases. The length of the CDR3 is 12 residues. Germline CDR1 reads KGHSH; CDR2 reads LQKENI. Trimming stripped 5 bases from V and 5 bases from J, with 9 bases between. This chain's CDR3 is CASSWTETEAFF. The CDR3 nucleotides are TGTGCCAGCTCATGGACAGAAACTGAAGCTTTCTTT.

The chain uses TRBV7-8 and TRBJ2-3; D might be TRBD2 (6 bases). Germline CDR1 SGHVS, CDR2 FQNEAQ. The ends were cut back, 2 bases at V and 2 bases at J, with 11 bases in the middle. This CDR3 has 15 amino acids. Written as DNA, the CDR3 is TGTGCCAGCAGCTTAAGGCTAGCGTTCACAGATACGCAGTATTTT. The encoded protein is CASSLRLAFTDTQYF.

The rearrangement links TRBV18 to TRBJ2-3; TRBD1 agrees at 7 bases. CDR1 and CDR2 from the germline V gene are KGHSH and LQKENI. The length of the CDR3 is 14 residues. V lost 4 bases, J lost 1 base, and 2 bases stayed unmatched. The CDR3 region is CASSRDRGTDTQYF. Here the CDR3 DNA reads TGTGCCAGCTCACGAGACAGGGGCACAGATACGCAGTATTTT.

The rearrangement uses TRBV29-1 and TRBJ2-7; 14 nucleotides align to TRBD2. Trimming removed 5 bases from V and 5 bases from J; junction bases left unmatched: 14. CDR1 is SQVTM, CDR2 ANQGSEA, per germline. The CDR3 covers 17 residues. The CDR3 here is CSVRGLAGGPNNDEQYF. The DNA of the CDR3 is TGCAGCGTTCGCGGACTAGCGGGGGGCCCGAATAACGACGAGCAGTACTTC.

The chain employs TRBV7-9 and TRBJ2-5; D is possibly TRBD1 (5 bases). This CDR3 has 15 residues. CDR1 SEHNR and CDR2 FQNEAQ come from the germline V gene (reference sequence). V gave up 5 bases and J gave up 2 bases, with 15 bases separating them. CDR3 DNA: TGTGCCAGCAGCGTGATATCAGGGAATCAAGAGACCCAGTACTTC. Translated: CASSVISGNQETQYF.

This sequence joins TRBV5-5 and TRBJ2-7, with a possible D match to TRBD2 (6 bases). V gave up 0 bases and J gave up 3 bases, with 10 bases separating them. This CDR3 region has 14 residues. From germline, CDR1 is SGHKS and CDR2 YYEKEE (reference sequence). In DNA, the CDR3 is TGTGCCAGCAGCTTGGTCGGAGGGGACTACGAGCAGTACTTC. Translation: CASSLVGGDYEQYF.

CDR3 sequence: CASSPRGGQNTEAFF. CDR3 nucleotide sequence: TGTGCCAGCTCACCGCGCGGGGGACAGAACACTGAAGCTTTCTTT. The rearrangement uses TRBV18 and TRBJ1-1; D perhaps matches TRBD1 (6 bases). Germline CDR1 and CDR2: KGHSH and LQKENI. This CDR3 has 15 residues. The V end lost 3 bases, the J end lost 1 base, and 12 bases lay between the germline ends.

The chain has TRBV10-1 and TRBJ2-1; TRBD2 matches at 10 bases. Trimming removed 5 bases from V and 7 bases from J; junction bases left unmatched: 2. CDR3 size: 13 residues. CDR1 WNHNN and CDR2 SYGVQD come from the germline V gene (reference sequence). The chain's CDR3 is CASSSGRANEQFF. The CDR3 DNA sequence: TGCGCCAGCAGTAGCGGGAGGGCGAATGAGCAGTTCTTC.